The sequence of this T cell receptor (beta chain) was determined in a study of cytomegalovirus exposure and HLA in healthy donors (TCRdb year 2017). Regarding the study in general: According to an earlier analysis of 550 to 700 of the donors, about 179 million T cells yielded 95 million to 140 million unique TCR beta sequences and around 300 Gb of sequence data. An early release that covered 640 HLA-typed donors contained approximately 300 gigabases of sequencing data and tens of millions of unique TCR sequences. Of the 350 to 450 genotyped donors, approximately 83% fell in the genetic ancestry cluster associated with self-reported Caucasian donors. The study aimed to test whether signatures of past pathogen exposure could be identified by cataloging public T cell receptors. The study used immunosequencing to profile the T cell repertoires of 666 subjects and linked those repertoires to cytomegalovirus serostatus. Besides the first cohort of 500 to 700 subjects, a separate validation cohort made up of 120 different subjects was used. To predict cytomegalovirus infection status, the study brought together high-throughput TCR immunosequencing, statistical association of individual TCRs with disease status, and machine learning. A later analysis re-analyzed previously published TCR beta repertoires from about 730 donors and added high-resolution HLA genotyping to study TCR occurrence patterns. Rather than using new phenotypic data, the later analysis identified candidate immune exposures from TCR beta sequences and from how often those sequences occurred across donors. To decide whether each TCR beta V gene segment behaved as functional or pseudogenic, an earlier analysis of several hundred of the donors relied on high-throughput TCR beta sequencing. Alongside the repertoire data, information on donor age, sex, ethnicity and CMV serostatus was compiled. A later genetic analysis used genome-wide SNP genotypes for about 65% of the 666 donors, treating that subset as a discovery cohort. All discovery cohort repertoires had been generated using a single sequencing platform. Class I and class II HLA loci were covered by the typing at four-digit resolution. The number of donors typed differed by locus, with roughly 629-640 for A, B, C, DRB1 and DQB1, roughly 550 for DQA1, 600 to 610 for DPA1, and some 450 for DPB1. About five DR-DQ haplotypes were handled as single units for association and clustering, since linkage in the cohort was strong. Across about 370 genotyped donors of the cohort, an average of roughly 250,000 unique TCR beta nucleotide sequences per donor were sequenced, and roughly a sixth of those sequences were non-productive.

The cohort consisted of 650 to 700 healthy bone marrow donors. Cohort members were all nominally healthy when sampled, although unrecorded immune exposures were likely present. The donor was CMV seronegative and belonged to the group of 350 or so seronegative cohort members. A peripheral blood sample was collected from each donor, and TCR beta sequencing was performed on peripheral blood mononuclear cells. Genomic DNA extraction from the blood cell samples was performed with the Qiagen DNeasy Blood Extraction Kit. The protocol used for the library was the immunoSEQ multiplex PCR assay. For the multiplex PCR, a mixture combining 60 forward primers for TCR Vbeta segments and 13 reverse primers for TCR Jbeta segments was used. A multiplex PCR assay on genomic DNA amplified the CDR3 region of rearranged TCR beta genes. Amplified TCR beta libraries were sequenced as 87-base-pair reads on the Illumina HiSeq System. In the paper's pipeline: A later analysis tallied some 79 million unique TCR beta chains across the 666 repertoires, and roughly 11 million of those chains were shared by two or more donors. Raw reads were error-corrected and collapsed into unique sequences by a nearest-neighbor algorithm in which closely related sequences were merged to remove PCR and sequencing errors. To assign V, D and J gene segments, CDR3 sequences were aligned to IMGT reference sequences. Each retained sequence needed at least a six-nucleotide match to both a V gene segment and a J gene segment. Rearrangements were classified as productive when the CDR3 lacked stop codons and remained in frame with V and J, and all other rearrangements were classified as non-productive. CDR3 was defined according to IMGT convention as the region running from the second conserved V-encoded cysteine to the conserved J-encoded phenylalanine. Sequences without an unambiguous match to a single V gene segment were excluded from the earlier analysis of several hundred of the donors. In an earlier analysis of approximately 550 of the donors, V segments were called functional above 56.7% productive rearrangements and were called segregating when the between-donor standard deviation exceeded 5%. To diagnose cytomegalovirus status from the catalog of TCR beta chain sequences, a statistical classification framework was built. A later analysis assigned V and J genes by comparing TCR nucleotide sequences with IMGT/GENE-DB human TR gene sequences. A later analysis assigned CDR3 sequences and most-parsimonious VDJ recombination scenarios with the TCRdist pipeline. In a later analysis, every TCR beta chain was defined by the combination of its CDR3 amino acid sequence and its V-gene family, and reads without a unique V-gene family were dropped. A later analysis removed roughly 590 highly shared, low-generation-probability nucleotide sequences to deal with suspected cross-contamination and a sequencing artifact. A later analysis calculated a clonal expansion index for each public chain from normalized within-repertoire ranks of inferred template counts. In a later analysis, generation probabilities were computed using a VDJ recombination model fitted to out-of-frame rearrangements, and the results were checked against IGoR. In a later analysis, hypergeometric tests were used to score TCR-TCR, TCR-HLA and TCR-CMV co-occurrence, with a repertoire-size bias correction applied to TCR pairs. A later analysis estimated false discovery rates by permuting HLA or CMV assignments 20 times. In a later analysis, co-occurring TCRs were grouped using DBSCAN, and TCRdist sequence similarity was added for clustering within HLA-allele-positive subsets. Repertoires with fewer than 30,000 or more than 120,000 public chains, plus five repertoires with anomalous nucleotide sharing, were excluded from co-occurrence clustering. Sourced from immuneACCESS, this table was stored by TCRdb with only in-frame sequences that have V and J called. A share of the clones is absent; for the studies checked, an unresolved V gene accounts for under half, and the remainder has no known explanation. The V and J calls and clone size come from that table; D and trimming were worked out from the DNA. The sample table records about 140,000 clones; roughly 81% of these occur just once. The ten largest clones capture around 1.7% of the sample.

General study outcomes and caveats: The study gave a list of around 170 TCR beta chains associated with cytomegalovirus. Only TCR beta chains were sequenced in this cohort, and the absence of alpha or paired-chain data limited detectable features. In an earlier analysis of several hundred of the donors, most TCR beta V segments were observed in productive rearrangements about 90% or about 30% of the time, broadly matching IMGT annotations. A later genetic analysis associated a missense DCLRE1C variant with V-gene and J-gene trimming of TCR beta chains, and an independent cohort replicated the association. When HLA alleles, especially DR and DQ, strongly co-occurred, attributing TCR associations to individual alleles was difficult. In a later analysis, most CMV-associated TCR beta chains were found to appear HLA-restricted, with HLA associations seemingly driven largely by CMV exposure. Because HLA typing was missing for some donors at each locus, association tests included only the typed subset. While some public TCRs were present in many individuals, most TCR sequences turned up only very rarely across donors. The authors suggested that the approach could potentially be generalized to other disease states and immunological phenotypes. In a later analysis, HLA-associated TCR beta chains were found to be more clonally expanded and to have lower generation probabilities than equally common non-associated chains. A further reported finding was that TCR beta sequences accurately predicted the HLA-A and HLA-B alleles for most subjects in the first cohort. A cluster of highly shared sequence variants was judged likely to represent a technical artifact of the sequencing pipeline. Correlated functional status among segregating V segments might be attributable to linkage disequilibrium, but an unknown experimental factor could not be ruled out. In vitro tests confirmed that three of the cytomegalovirus-associated TCR beta chains recognize cytomegalovirus antigens. The classifier was reported to diagnose cytomegalovirus status with high specificity and sensitivity in both the original and validation cohorts. At a false discovery rate of 0.05, a later analysis linked 16,951 TCR beta sequences to specific HLA alleles. Sequencing depth was assumed to be roughly uniform across donors in the presence/absence analyses, though that assumption may not hold. Several of the top co-occurrence clusters appeared to be linked to parvovirus B19, influenza, CMV and Epstein-Barr virus, according to a later analysis. For the cohort, immune exposure information was limited to CMV serostatus. Some IMGT-functional V segments, including TRBV6-2 and TRBV6-3, could not be distinguished by the 87-base-pair reads and were therefore excluded. According to a later analysis, TCR association rates differed among HLA loci, with DRB1 alleles showing the most associated TCRs and HLA-C alleles showing the fewest. In a later genetic analysis, fewer N-insertions in productive TCRs were reported among donors in an Asian-associated ancestry cluster than the 666-donor mean. Seventeen rarely observed V segments, including chromosome 9 orphons, were excluded from the earlier analysis of several hundred of the donors because counts were too low.

V was cut back by 1 base and J by 2 bases, leaving a gap of 9 bases between them. CDR1 and CDR2 are drawn from the germline V gene (reference sequence): LNHDA, SQIVND. From cysteine to phenylalanine, the CDR3 is 15 amino acids long. Only the CDR3 part of the read is kept: 45 bases, read in frame from the first base. Notes on this clone: Its cognate antigen has yet to be identified. No quality values exist for individual bases; no much larger clone is one base distant.

This clonotype was sampled from a female donor in good health and CMV-seronegative. The chain couples TRBV19 to TRBJ1-3; the D gene lacks a confident call. The sequencing sample was made of PBMCs. CDR3 protein: CASSIAGRTGNTIYF. The sequenced DNA is TGTGCCAGTAGTATAGCGGGGAGGACTGGAAACACCATATATTTT.